The clone carrying this T cell receptor (beta chain) was seen at least ten times. These data are taken from a study of neurological immune-mediated disorders. The CDR3 extends over 12 amino acids. Germline V gives CDR1 MDHEN, CDR2 SYDVKM. V shed 5 bases and J shed 3 bases, with 8 bases lying between them. Synthesis of cDNA used 5'RACE (with 10-nucleotide random UMIs). TCRdb fed the 5' RACE reads into MiXCR, producing one record per CDR3 protein. The repertoire has about 90,000 distinct CDR3 sequences, approximately 13% of them found once; the top ten carry approximately 5%. Time point denoted: longitudinal time-point 2.

Sequencing was done on a sample of PBMCs. The chain combines TRBV28 with TRBJ2-7, with no clear D. The TCR comes from a female donor with HTLV-1-associated myelopathy (HAM/TSP). In DNA form, the CDR3 reads TGTGCCAGCAGTGAAAGGCTCTACGAGCAGTACTTC. Its translation: CASSERLYEQYF. Together with reference TRBV28 and TRBJ2-7, the CDR3 gives the full variable domain: DVKVTQSSRYLVKRTGEKVFLECVQDMDHENMFWYRQDPGLGLRLIYFSYDVKMKEKGDIPEGYSVSREKKERFSLILESASTNQTSMYLCASSERLYEQYFGPGTRLTVT.